This is a list of T cell receptor beta chains from one sample in a study of shared clonotypes between healthy human individuals. Only in-frame clones appear in the TCRdb table, and some are missing; sequencing was by immunoSEQ multiplex PCR. The profile shows roughly 2,000,000 clones, less than 95% of them singletons. Sequencing was performed on naive CD8+ T cells sorted from blood. These receptors were obtained from a man aged 18-30 years in good health. Each CDR3 is given with its conserved first and last residue.

V gene	J gene	CDR3 protein
TRBV2	TRBJ2-7	CASRPPEGYEQYF
TRBV5-6	TRBJ2-5	CASSLASRETQYF
TRBV27	TRBJ1-5	CASSPRSSNQPQHF
TRBV11-2	TRBJ1-2	CASSLGSSDYYGYTF
TRBV6-5	TRBJ2-3	CASSPAVVAPDTQYF
TRBV25-1	TRBJ2-1	CATRPGWGNEQFF
TRBV15	TRBJ2-5	CATSSEWDLLRETQYF
TRBV30	TRBJ1-2	CAWSALTSGTAYGYTF
TRBV28	TRBJ1-2	CASSPGLVDYGYTF
TRBV6-1	TRBJ1-1	CASSRNLFKAEAFF
TRBV2	TRBJ2-7	CASSESAGITYEQYF
TRBV7-8	TRBJ2-7	CASSLDSSGGLAIEQYF
TRBV9	TRBJ2-3	CASSAPTSGNTDTQYF
TRBV30	TRBJ2-7	CAWTPDSSYEQYF
TRBV5-6	TRBJ2-2	CASSLGQNTGELFF
TRBV6-5	TRBJ2-5	CASRHHRELAETQYF
TRBV10-3	TRBJ2-7	CAISESGEIFYEQYF
TRBV28	TRBJ1-2	CASSLSPVSYGYTF
TRBV11-2	TRBJ2-7	CASSDPDAAAYEQYF
TRBV4-2	TRBJ2-3	CASSQDLTATDTQYF